The T cell receptor beta chain described here comes from a study of blood T cell repertoires in COVID-19. This CDR3 region has 11 residues. Germline V gene lookup returns CDR1 DFQATT and CDR2 SNEGSKA (reference sequence). V lost 0 bases to trimming and J lost 7 bases, with 4 bases between them. The protocol was immunoSEQ multiplex PCR, while the TCRdb copy is restricted to in-frame clones and leaves out a portion. The profile shows around 120,000 clones, around 91% of them singletons. The gene calls are TRBV20-1 and TRBJ2-1; the D is unclear. The specimen sequenced was peripheral blood. This clonotype was obtained from a woman aged 55-70 years with COVID-19, enrolled during active disease. CDR3 protein: CSARDVNEQFF. In DNA, the CDR3 is TGCAGTGCTAGAGATGTAAATGAGCAGTTCTTC.